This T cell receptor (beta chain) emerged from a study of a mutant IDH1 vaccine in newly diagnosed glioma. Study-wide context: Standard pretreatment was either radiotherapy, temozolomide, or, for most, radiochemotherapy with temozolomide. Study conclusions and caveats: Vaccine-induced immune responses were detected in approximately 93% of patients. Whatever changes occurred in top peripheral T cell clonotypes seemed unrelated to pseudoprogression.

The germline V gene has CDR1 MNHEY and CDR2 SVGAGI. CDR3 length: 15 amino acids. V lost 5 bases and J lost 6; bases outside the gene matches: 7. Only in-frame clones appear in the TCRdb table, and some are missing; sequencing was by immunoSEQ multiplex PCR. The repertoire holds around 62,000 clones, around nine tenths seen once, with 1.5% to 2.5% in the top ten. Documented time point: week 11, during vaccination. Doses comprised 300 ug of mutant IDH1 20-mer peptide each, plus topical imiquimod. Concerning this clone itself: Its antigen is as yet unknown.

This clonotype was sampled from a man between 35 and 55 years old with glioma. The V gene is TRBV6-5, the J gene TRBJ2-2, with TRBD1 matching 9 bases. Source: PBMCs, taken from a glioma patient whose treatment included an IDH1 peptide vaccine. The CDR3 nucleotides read TGTGCCAGCAGTCGGATCGGGACAGGGCCCGGGGAGCTGTTTTTT. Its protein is CASSRIGTGPGELFF.